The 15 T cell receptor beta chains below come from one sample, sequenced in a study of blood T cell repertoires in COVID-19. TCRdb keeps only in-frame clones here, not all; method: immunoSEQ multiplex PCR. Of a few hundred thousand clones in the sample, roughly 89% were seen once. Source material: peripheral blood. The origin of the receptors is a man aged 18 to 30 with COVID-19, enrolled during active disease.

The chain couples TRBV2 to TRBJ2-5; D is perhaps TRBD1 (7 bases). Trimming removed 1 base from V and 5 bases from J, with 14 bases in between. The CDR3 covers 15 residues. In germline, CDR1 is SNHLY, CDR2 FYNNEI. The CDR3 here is CASSEEAGGSETQYF. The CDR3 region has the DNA TGTGCCAGCAGTGAAGAGGCAGGGGGGTCGGAGACCCAGTACTTC.

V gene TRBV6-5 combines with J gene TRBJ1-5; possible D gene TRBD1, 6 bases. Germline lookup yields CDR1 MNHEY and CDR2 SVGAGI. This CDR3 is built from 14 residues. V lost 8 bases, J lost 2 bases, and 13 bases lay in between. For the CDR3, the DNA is TGTGCCAGCGGCCAGGGGTTAGGCAATCAGCCCCAGCATTTT. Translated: CASGQGLGNQPQHF.

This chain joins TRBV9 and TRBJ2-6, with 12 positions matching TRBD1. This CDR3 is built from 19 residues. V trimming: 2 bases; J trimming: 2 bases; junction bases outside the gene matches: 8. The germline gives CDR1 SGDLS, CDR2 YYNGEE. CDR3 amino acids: CASSVQRGTGGTGANVLTF. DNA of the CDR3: TGTGCCAGCAGCGTCCAGAGGGGGACAGGGGGCACTGGGGCCAACGTCCTGACTTTC.

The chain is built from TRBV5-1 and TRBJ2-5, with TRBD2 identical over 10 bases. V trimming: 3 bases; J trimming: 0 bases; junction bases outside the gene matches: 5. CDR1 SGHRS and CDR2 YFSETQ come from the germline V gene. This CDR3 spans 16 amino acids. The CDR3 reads CASSWGLATYQETQYF. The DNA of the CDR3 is TGCGCCAGCAGCTGGGGACTAGCGACGTACCAAGAGACCCAGTACTTC.

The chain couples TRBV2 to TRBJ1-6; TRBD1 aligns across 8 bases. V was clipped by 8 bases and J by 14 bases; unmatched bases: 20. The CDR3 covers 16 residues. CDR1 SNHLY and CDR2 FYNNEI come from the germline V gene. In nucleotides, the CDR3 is TGTGCCAGCCTCAAAGGACAGGGACAGGTCAGACGGACCCTCCACTTT. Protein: CASLKGQGQVRRTLHF. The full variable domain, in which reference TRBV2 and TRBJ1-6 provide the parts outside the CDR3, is EPEVTQTPSHQVTQMGQEVILRCVPISNHLYFYWYRQILGQKVEFLVSFYNNEISEKSEIFDDQFSVERPDGSNFTLKIRSTKLEDSAMYFCASLKGQGQVRRTLHFGNGTRLTVT.

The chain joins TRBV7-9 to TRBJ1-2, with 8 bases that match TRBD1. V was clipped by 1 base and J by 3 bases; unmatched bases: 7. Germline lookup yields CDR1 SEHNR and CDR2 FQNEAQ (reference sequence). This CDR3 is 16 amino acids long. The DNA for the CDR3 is TGTGCCAGCAGCTTAGTAGGCAGGGGGCGCGACTATGGCTACACCTTC. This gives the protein CASSLVGRGRDYGYTF.

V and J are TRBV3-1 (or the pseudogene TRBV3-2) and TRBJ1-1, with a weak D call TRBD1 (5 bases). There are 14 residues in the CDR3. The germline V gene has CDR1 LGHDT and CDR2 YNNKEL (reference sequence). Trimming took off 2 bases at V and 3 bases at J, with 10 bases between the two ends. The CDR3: CASSQLGGDTEAFF. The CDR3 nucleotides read TGTGCCAGCAGCCAATTAGGAGGGGACACTGAAGCTTTCTTT.

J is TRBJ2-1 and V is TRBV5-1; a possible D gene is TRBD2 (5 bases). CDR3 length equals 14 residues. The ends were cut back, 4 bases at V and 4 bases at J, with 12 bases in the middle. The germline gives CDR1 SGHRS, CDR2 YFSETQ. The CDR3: CASSPDGLYNEQFF. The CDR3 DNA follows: TGCGCCAGCAGCCCCGATGGACTTTACAATGAGCAGTTCTTC.

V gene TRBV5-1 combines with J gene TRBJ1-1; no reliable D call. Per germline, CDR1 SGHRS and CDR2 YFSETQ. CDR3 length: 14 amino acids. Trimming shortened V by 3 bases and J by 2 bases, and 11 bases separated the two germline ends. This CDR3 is CASSSSGGNTEAFF. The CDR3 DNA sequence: TGCGCCAGCAGCTCCTCCGGAGGCAACACTGAAGCTTTCTTT.

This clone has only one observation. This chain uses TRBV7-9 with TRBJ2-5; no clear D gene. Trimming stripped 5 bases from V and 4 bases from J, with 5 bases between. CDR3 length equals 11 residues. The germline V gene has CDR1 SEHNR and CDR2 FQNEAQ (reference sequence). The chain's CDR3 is CASSPLETQYF. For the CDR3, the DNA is TGTGCCAGCAGCCCCCTAGAGACCCAGTACTTC.

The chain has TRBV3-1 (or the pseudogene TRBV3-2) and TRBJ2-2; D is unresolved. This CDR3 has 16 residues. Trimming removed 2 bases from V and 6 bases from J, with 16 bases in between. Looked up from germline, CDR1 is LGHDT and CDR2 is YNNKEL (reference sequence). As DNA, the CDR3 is TGTGCCAGCAGCCAAAGCCATGTCGGTGCGGCCGGGGAGCTGTTTTTT. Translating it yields CASSQSHVGAAGELFF.

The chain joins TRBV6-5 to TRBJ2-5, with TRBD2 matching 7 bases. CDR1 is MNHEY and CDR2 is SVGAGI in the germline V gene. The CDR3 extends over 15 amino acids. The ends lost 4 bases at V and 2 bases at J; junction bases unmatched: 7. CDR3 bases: TGTGCCAGCAGTTCCCCTCGGGGAGGGCAAGAGACCCAGTACTTC. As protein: CASSSPRGGQETQYF.

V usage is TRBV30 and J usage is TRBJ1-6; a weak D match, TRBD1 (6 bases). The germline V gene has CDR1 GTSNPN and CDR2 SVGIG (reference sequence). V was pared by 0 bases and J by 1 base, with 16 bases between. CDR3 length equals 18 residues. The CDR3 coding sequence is TGTGCCTGGAGTGTACGGGGGGCTAGGTGGTCCTATAATTCACCCCTCCACTTT. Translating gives CAWSVRGARWSYNSPLHF.

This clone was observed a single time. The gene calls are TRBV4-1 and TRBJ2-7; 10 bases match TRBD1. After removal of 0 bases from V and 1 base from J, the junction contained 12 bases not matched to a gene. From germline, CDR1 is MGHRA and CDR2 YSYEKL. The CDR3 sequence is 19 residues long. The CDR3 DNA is TGCGCCAGCAGCCAAGAGGGGGGAGGGGGACAGGGGATTTCCTACGAGCAGTACTTC. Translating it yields CASSQEGGGGQGISYEQYF.

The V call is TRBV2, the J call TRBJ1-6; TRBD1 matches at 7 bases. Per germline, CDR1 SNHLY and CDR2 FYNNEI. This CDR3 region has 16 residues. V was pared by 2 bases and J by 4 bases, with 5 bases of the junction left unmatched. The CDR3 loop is CASSESGGRYNSPLHF. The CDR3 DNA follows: TGTGCCAGCAGTGAATCAGGGGGGCGGTATAATTCACCCCTCCACTTT. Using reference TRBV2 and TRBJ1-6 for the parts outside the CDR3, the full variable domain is EPEVTQTPSHQVTQMGQEVILRCVPISNHLYFYWYRQILGQKVEFLVSFYNNEISEKSEIFDDQFSVERPDGSNFTLKIRSTKLEDSAMYFCASSESGGRYNSPLHFGNGTRLTVT.